This T cell receptor (beta chain) was obtained from a study of T-cell reconstitution after alpha-beta-depleted transplantation in children. V dropped 4 bases and J dropped 4; count of bases not matched to a gene: 15. Germline CDR1 and CDR2: ENHRY and SYGVKD. CDR3 length equals 18 residues. A library of TCRbeta sequences, prepared with unique molecular identifiers, was generated. TCRdb reprocessed the PCR reads via MiXCR and lists one record per CDR3 protein. The table records roughly 300,000 distinct CDR3 sequences, around a tenth of them present only once. This clonotype showed up many times. Antigen specificity is unknown. Overall study results and limits: Several hundred rapidly expanded clones from non-depleted graft cells reportedly supplied alpha-beta T cells about two months post-transplant. T-cell numbers and diversity one year post-transplant derived largely from freshly generated T cells. In some patients, recipient T cells and intrathymic progenitors surviving conditioning explained high day-60 diversity.

The input for sequencing was peripheral blood, taken 180 days after TCRalphabeta/CD19-depleted stem cell transplant. The source is a male patient aged 2-15 years who had a stem cell transplant for chronic granulomatous disease, so the T cells may come from the graft donor. The gene calls are TRBV10-3 and TRBJ2-2; the match to TRBD2 covers 7 bases. DNA of the CDR3: TGTGCCATCAGTGGCACCGGCGCGGGGCGGGGGTTCACCGGGGAGCTGTTTTTT. Amino acids: CAISGTGAGRGFTGELFF.